The next 18 T cell receptor beta chains were all read from a single sample in a study of T cell repertoires in cytomegalovirus infection. One entry per CDR3 protein results from TCRdb running MiXCR on the reads. The repertoire has approximately 500,000 distinct CDR3 sequences, about 11% of them found once; the top ten carry roughly a tenth. Sequences were obtained from PBMCs. The receptors here all came from a human donor in good health (CMV status not recorded). Some clones in this sample may be carry-over from other donors' samples.

V usage is TRBV20-1 and J usage is TRBJ2-3; TRBD1 matches 7 bases. Losses at the gene ends were 7 bases for V and 2 bases for J; bases not matched to a gene: 3. From germline, CDR1 is DFQATT and CDR2 SNEGSKA (reference sequence). CDR3 length equals 12 residues. CDR3 sequence: CSGDRDTDTQYF. In DNA, the CDR3 is TGCAGTGGGGACAGAGACACAGATACGCAGTATTTT.

The sample holds many counts of this clonotype. The V call is TRBV12-3 or TRBV12-4, the J call TRBJ2-1; 7 bases fit TRBD2. Germline trimming cut 6 bases from V and 7 bases from J; bases unmatched to any gene: 9. This CDR3 contains 14 residues. Written as DNA, the CDR3 is TGTGCCAGCAGGGTGGGAGGGACTAATAATGAGCAGTTCTTC. Translating it yields CASRVGGTNNEQFF.

This clonotype has more than one count but fewer than ten. The chain carries TRBV6-6 and TRBJ1-4, with 7 bases lining up with TRBD1. The V gene's germline CDR1 is MNHNY and CDR2 SVGAGI (reference sequence). With V trimmed by 2 bases and J by 8 bases, 5 bases remained unmatched. This CDR3 comprises 14 residues. The DNA for the CDR3 is TGTGCCAGCAGTTACCGGGACAGAATAGAAAAACTGTTTTTT. Protein: CASSYRDRIEKLFF.

This clonotype was counted many times. The rearrangement joins TRBV7-2 to TRBJ2-2; the match to TRBD2 covers 11 bases. The germline gives CDR1 SGHTA, CDR2 FQGNSA. The CDR3 loop spans 15 amino acids. The V segment lost 5 bases and the J segment 8 bases; nucleotides outside the gene matches: 7. This CDR3 reads CASSALLAGEGELFF. Written as DNA, the CDR3 is TGTGCCAGCAGCGCCTTACTAGCGGGAGAGGGGGAGCTGTTTTTT.

This clonotype was seen at least ten times. This rearrangement joins TRBV20-1 to TRBJ2-3; TRBD2 aligns across 14 bases. The CDR3 has 19 residues. The V gene's germline CDR1 is DFQATT and CDR2 SNEGSKA (reference sequence). The V segment lost 2 bases and the J segment 0 bases; nucleotides outside the gene matches: 10. The CDR3: CSARLGLAGGYTSTDTQYF. Here the CDR3 DNA reads TGCAGTGCTAGACTAGGACTAGCGGGGGGCTATACTAGCACAGATACGCAGTATTTT.

Comments on this clonotype: A clone one base away is much larger, so this may be a read error. The conserved closing phenylalanine or tryptophan is absent in this CDR3, likely reflecting a read error. V and J are TRBV29-1 and TRBJ2-5; the D is unclear. CDR1 and CDR2 from the germline V gene are SQVTM and ANQGSEA. The CDR3 loop spans 14 amino acids. The V gene lost 5 bases and the J gene lost 1 base, with 14 bases spanning the gap. CDR3 DNA: TGCAGCGTTCGAGGATACTTAATCCAAGAGACCCAGTACTTA. Translated, it gives CSVRGYLIQETQYL.

In this sample, this clonotype turned up many times. The chain couples TRBV7-6 to TRBJ2-2; 7 positions agree with TRBD1. The CDR3 sequence is 15 residues long. Germline V gene lookup returns CDR1 SGHVS and CDR2 FNYEAQ. After removal of 5 bases from V and 0 bases from J, the junction contained 3 bases not matched to a gene. The CDR3 DNA is TGTGCCAGCAGCGAACAGGGGTCGAACACCGGGGAGCTGTTTTTT. Residues: CASSEQGSNTGELFF. Drawing the rest from reference TRBV7-6 and TRBJ2-2, the complete variable domain is GAGVSQSPRYKVTKRGQDVALRCDPISGHVSLYWYRQALGQGPEFLTYFNYEAQQDKSGLPNDRFSAERPEGSISTLTIQRTEQRDSAMYRCASSEQGSNTGELFFGEGSRLTVL.

This clonotype has at least ten counts. The rearrangement links TRBV10-3 to TRBJ2-1; 13 bases match TRBD2. Germline CDR1 ENHRY, CDR2 SYGVKD. V lost 10 bases, J lost 5 bases, and 14 bases stayed unmatched. This CDR3 is 17 amino acids long. The CDR3 loop is CATGRLAGGGKDNEQFF. CDR3 bases: TGTGCCACAGGAAGACTAGCGGGAGGCGGGAAAGACAATGAGCAGTTCTTC.

The genes are TRBV3-1 and TRBJ1-1; a weak D match, TRBD1 (6 bases). CDR1 and CDR2 (germline): LGHDT, YNNKEL (reference sequence). CDR3 length: 16 amino acids. V was shortened by 2 bases and J by 0 bases, with 13 bases between the two germline ends. CDR3 in DNA: TGTGCCAGCAGCCAACAGACAGGAGTAATGAACACTGAAGCTTTCTTT. This translates into CASSQQTGVMNTEAFF.

This clonotype was found a few times. J is TRBJ2-6 and V is TRBV15; D not certain. V was pared by 0 bases and J by 1 base, with 4 bases between. Per the germline V gene, CDR1 is LNHNV and CDR2 is YYDKDF (reference sequence). The CDR3 sequence is 15 residues long. In DNA form, the CDR3 reads TGTGCCACCAGCAGAGATTATTCTGGGGCCAACGTCCTGACTTTC. It yields the protein CATSRDYSGANVLTF.

Notes on this clonotype: A much larger clone lies a single base off, so this may be a read error. The rearrangement links TRBV20-1 to TRBJ2-5; 9 bases line up with TRBD2. CDR3 length: 16 amino acids. Per germline, CDR1 DFQATT and CDR2 SNEGSKA (reference sequence). J was trimmed by 5 bases and V by 7 bases; bases with no gene match: 17. This CDR3 reads CSVSGSGRGGGETQYF. The CDR3 nucleotides read TGCAGTGTTAGTGGTAGCGGGAGAGGGGGTGGGGAGACCCAGTACTTC.

This clonotype was found many times. The V call is TRBV6-2 or TRBV6-3, the J call TRBJ2-7; either TRBD1 or TRBD2 may supply D (6 bases each). Trimming left V 8 bases short and J 6 bases short, with 20 bases between. The length of the CDR3 is 14 residues. Germline V gene sequence: CDR1 MNHEY, CDR2 SVGEGT. CDR3 DNA: TGTGCCAGCCAAGAGTCGGGGGCAGTAACCGAGCAGTACTTC. Amino acid sequence: CASQESGAVTEQYF.

This clonotype was counted ten times or more. The chain has TRBV7-2 and TRBJ2-5; no definite D call. Trimming left V 3 bases short and J 2 bases short, with 13 bases between. Looked up from germline, CDR1 is SGHTA and CDR2 is FQGNSA. The CDR3 length is 15 residues. The CDR3 region has the DNA TGTGCCAGCAGCTTCTTTCATACAGTACAAGAGACCCAGTACTTC. Translated: CASSFFHTVQETQYF.

This clonotype was recorded at least ten times. The rearrangement joins TRBV12-3 or TRBV12-4 to TRBJ1-2, with unresolved D. V was trimmed by 8 bases and J by 8 bases, leaving 15 bases between them. This CDR3 is built from 12 residues. CDR3 sequence reads: CASALGSKGYTF. The CDR3, as DNA: TGTGCCAGCGCCTTGGGTAGTAAGGGCTACACCTTC.

This clonotype was observed many times. This chain uses TRBV12-5 with TRBJ1-3; unclear D gene. The germline gives CDR1 LGHNT, CDR2 FRNRAP. The CDR3 runs to 14 residues. The V gene lost 1 base and the J gene lost 0 bases, with 4 bases spanning the gap. CDR3 DNA sequence: TGTGCTAGTGGTTTGGACTACTCTGGAAACACCATATATTTT. Protein sequence: CASGLDYSGNTIYF.

The V and J genes are TRBV2 and TRBJ2-3, with 10 bases fitting TRBD2. This CDR3 has 15 residues. V lost 10 bases and J lost 0; bases outside the gene matches: 7. CDR1 is SNHLY, CDR2 FYNNEI, per germline. CDR3 in amino acids: CATTQRGGSTDTQYF. CDR3 sequence (DNA): TGTGCCACCACTCAGCGGGGGGGCAGCACAGATACGCAGTATTTT.

The chain couples TRBV7-9 to TRBJ1-2; no definite D call. V was clipped by 3 bases and J by 6 bases, with 11 bases between them. The V gene's germline CDR1 is SEHNR and CDR2 FQNEAQ (reference sequence). The CDR3 totals 13 residues. This chain's CDR3 is CASSFGPGDGYTF. In DNA form, the CDR3 reads TGTGCCAGCAGCTTTGGGCCAGGCGATGGCTACACCTTC. Together with reference TRBV7-9 and TRBJ1-2, the CDR3 gives the full variable domain: DTGVSQNPRHKITKRGQNVTFRCDPISEHNRLYWYRQTLGQGPEFLTYFQNEAQLEKSRLLSDRFSAERPKGSFSTLEIQRTEQGDSAMYLCASSFGPGDGYTFGSGTRLTVV.

This clonotype was counted ten times or more. At one end the junction does not follow the germline gene, possibly because of a read error. The chain couples TRBV7-7 to TRBJ2-1, with D uncertain. The germline V gene has CDR1 SSHAT and CDR2 FNYEAQ (reference sequence). There are 14 residues in the CDR3. CDR3 in DNA: TGTGCTAGCAGCTTAGGTGTGTGGGGAAATGAGCAGTTCTTC. This codes for CASSLGVWGNEQFF.